These 15 T cell receptor beta chains originate from one sample sequenced in a study of T cell repertoires in cytomegalovirus infection. MiXCR, run by TCRdb on the reads, gives a single entry per CDR3 protein. The table includes around 100,000 distinct CDR3 sequences, 23% detected once. Material: CD8+ T cells from PBMCs. These receptors all stem from a human donor in good health (CMV status not recorded). Some clones in this sample may be carry-over from other donors' samples.

CDR3 in DNA: TGCGCCAGCAGCCAAGGCCAGGGCAGGCGACCCTACGAGCAGTACTTC. Amino acids: CASSQGQGRRPYEQYF. V gene TRBV4-1 combines with J gene TRBJ2-7; D might be TRBD1 (5 bases). This CDR3 has 16 amino acids. V shed 1 base and J shed 2 bases, with 15 bases lying between them. Looked up from germline, CDR1 is MGHRA and CDR2 is YSYEKL.

The V and J genes are TRBV20-1 and TRBJ2-7; 10 positions agree with TRBD2. The CDR3 length is 15 residues. Trimming at V came to 0 bases and at J to 6 bases, leaving 8 bases not matched to a gene. The germline V gene has CDR1 DFQATT and CDR2 SNEGSKA (reference sequence). The CDR3: CSAREASGRSGEQYF. In DNA, the CDR3 is TGCAGTGCTAGAGAAGCTAGCGGGAGATCGGGCGAGCAGTACTTC.

V is TRBV27 and J is TRBJ2-1; 7 bases are shared with TRBD1. Germline values: CDR1 MNHEY, CDR2 SMNVEV (reference sequence). The V gene end was trimmed by 3 bases and the J gene end by 8 bases; junction bases not matched to a gene: 7. CDR3 length: 14 residues. The CDR3: CASSLDRRLDEQFF. The CDR3, as DNA: TGTGCCAGCAGTTTGGACAGGAGGCTGGATGAGCAGTTCTTC.

This sequence joins TRBV20-1 and TRBJ2-7, with TRBD1 matching 9 bases. V lost 4 bases to trimming and J lost 3 bases; unmatched junction nucleotides: 4. This CDR3 is built from 13 residues. CDR1 is DFQATT and CDR2 is SNEGSKA in the germline V gene (reference sequence). The CDR3 here is CSAIGDRDYEQYF. In DNA, the CDR3 is TGCAGTGCTATCGGGGACAGGGACTACGAGCAGTACTTC.

This clonotype has a handful of counts. The chain combines TRBV6-6 with TRBJ1-5, with D unresolved. The CDR3 consists of 16 residues. The ends were cut back, 0 bases at V and 0 bases at J, with 9 bases in the middle. Germline V gives CDR1 MNHNY, CDR2 SVGAGI (reference sequence). CDR3 region: CASSYSGLPSNQPQHF. The CDR3 region has the DNA TGTGCCAGCAGTTACTCTGGACTTCCTAGCAATCAGCCCCAGCATTTT.

This clonotype was found a few times. V is TRBV12-3 or TRBV12-4 and J is TRBJ1-1; D remains unclear. Trimming removed 6 bases at V and 3 bases at J, with 8 bases between. The CDR3 contains 12 residues. The CDR3: CASSFPDTEAFF. The CDR3 region has the DNA TGTGCCAGCAGCTTCCCCGACACTGAAGCTTTCTTT.

This clonotype occurred a few times. The rearrangement links TRBV4-1 to TRBJ2-1, with 10 bases aligning to TRBD2. The CDR3 extends over 17 amino acids. Germline CDR1 and CDR2: MGHRA and YSYEKL. J lost 7 bases, V lost 0 bases, and 9 bases had no gene match. In DNA form, the CDR3 reads TGCGCCAGCAGCCAAGAATGGGTAGCGGGGGGTAGGAATGAGCAGTTCTTC. Translated: CASSQEWVAGGRNEQFF.

The V call is TRBV9, the J call TRBJ2-1; 12 bases fit TRBD2. J gave up 5 bases and V 0 bases, and 6 bases lay outside the gene matches. CDR1 and CDR2 from the germline V gene are SGDLS and YYNGEE. This CDR3 contains 17 residues. The CDR3 loop reads CASSVAGRTSGNNEQFF. DNA for the CDR3: TGTGCCAGCAGCGTAGCCGGTCGGACTAGCGGGAACAATGAGCAGTTCTTC.

This clonotype was seen repeatedly, ten times or more. V usage is TRBV7-9 and J usage is TRBJ2-7; no clear D. The CDR3 is made up of 13 amino acids. CDR1 is SEHNR and CDR2 is FQNEAQ in the germline V gene (reference sequence). V was trimmed by 5 bases and J by 2 bases, leaving 10 bases between them. The CDR3 region has the DNA TGTGCCAGCAGCGCCCCGGCCACCTACGAGCAGTACTTC. Protein product: CASSAPATYEQYF.

This clonotype was observed a handful of times. The gene calls are TRBV7-9 and TRBJ2-1; TRBD2 agrees at 8 bases. V dropped 5 bases and J dropped 0; count of bases not matched to a gene: 3. This CDR3 region has 15 residues. Per germline, CDR1 SEHNR and CDR2 FQNEAQ (reference sequence). CDR3: CASSRSGSSYNEQFF. The CDR3 DNA is TGTGCCAGCAGCCGGAGCGGGAGCTCCTACAATGAGCAGTTCTTC.

This clonotype showed up many times. This chain joins TRBV6-6 and TRBJ2-5, with TRBD1 as a possible D gene (5 bases). The CDR3 totals 14 residues. The V end was cut by 1 base, the J end by 2 bases, with 8 bases between. Germline values: CDR1 MNHNY, CDR2 SVGAGI (reference sequence). The DNA for the CDR3 is TGTGCCAGCAGTTACTTTGCAGGGCAAGAGACCCAGTACTTC. It is translated as CASSYFAGQETQYF.

The CDR3 DNA sequence: TGTGCCAGCAGCTTAGTTAGGGCGGTACAAGAGACCCAGTACTTC. As protein: CASSLVRAVQETQYF. The V and J genes are TRBV7-2 and TRBJ2-5; the D is unclear. The CDR3 runs 15 residues. Looked up from germline, CDR1 is SGHTA and CDR2 is FQGNSA. Trimming removed 1 base from V and 2 bases from J, with 11 bases in between.

This rearrangement joins TRBV19 to TRBJ1-5, with D unclear. Trimming left V 8 bases short and J 6 bases short, with 11 bases between. The CDR3 spans 12 residues. Germline values: CDR1 LNHDA, CDR2 SQIVND (reference sequence). CDR3 in amino acids: CASFGVGQPQHF. The CDR3 DNA sequence: TGTGCCAGTTTCGGGGTAGGTCAGCCCCAGCATTTT.

The J gene is TRBJ1-1, the V gene TRBV3-1; 7 bases are a match to TRBD1. Germline V gives CDR1 LGHDT, CDR2 YNNKEL (reference sequence). This CDR3 comprises 16 residues. V was pared by 5 bases and J by 4 bases, with 13 bases of the junction left unmatched. Written as DNA, the CDR3 is TGTGCCAGCAGCGCGGCACTACAGGGGACGGTCACTGAAGCTTTCTTT. It is translated as CASSAALQGTVTEAFF.

V and J are TRBV7-9 and TRBJ2-1, with D unresolved. The CDR3 is 13 residues long. Per the germline V gene, CDR1 is SEHNR and CDR2 is FQNEAQ (reference sequence). V lost 5 bases to trimming and J lost 8 bases, with 13 bases between them. CDR3 coding DNA: TGTGCCAGCAGCCCCGTTGGGGTGTATGAGCAGTTCTTC. Translation: CASSPVGVYEQFF.